The 13 T cell receptor beta chains below were found in one sample sequenced in a study of shared T cell receptors in the human thymus listed by TCRdb under 2021. Receptors were amplified or captured by the immunoSEQ multiplex PCR assay. TCRdb mirrors the immuneACCESS table, restricted to in-frame sequences. Some clones are absent from its copies; in checked studies, under half trace to an unresolved V gene, and the reason for the others is unknown. The sample table holds hundreds of thousands of clones, of which about 80% were seen once. Of the sample, about 0.014% is held by the ten largest clones. The data also belong to a second study, concerning human thymus T cells.

Sequenced material: thymocytes. These receptor sequences come from a boy under two years old with a congenital heart defect. Donor details come from another sample of the same person, matched by shared clones.

In this sample, this clone turned up once. This chain links TRBV6-6 with TRBJ2-5; D is perhaps TRBD2 (5 bases). The end of the DNA fits TRBJ2-7 better, so the J call may be wrong. The length of the CDR3 is 15 residues. Germline CDR1 MNHNY, CDR2 SVGAGI (reference sequence). CDR3 region: CASSPTRVVGYEQYF. The CDR3 DNA reads as TGTGCCAGCAGTCCAACTAGAGTTGTCGGCTACGAGCAGTACTTC.

The CDR3 is CASSFYPGQVADRTEAFF. In DNA, the CDR3 is TGTGCCAGCAGTTTCTATCCGGGACAGGTCGCTGATAGGACTGAAGCTTTCTTT. This sequence joins TRBV27 and TRBJ1-1; 8 nucleotides match TRBD1. This CDR3 spans 18 amino acids. V was pared by 3 bases and J by 5 bases, with 17 bases of the junction left unmatched. Germline CDR1 is MNHEY and CDR2 is SMNVEV (reference sequence).

V usage is TRBV27 and J usage is TRBJ1-4; 10 nucleotides agree with TRBD1. V lost 2 bases and J lost 10; bases outside the gene matches: 10. The germline V gene encodes CDR1 MNHEY and CDR2 SMNVEV (reference sequence). The length of the CDR3 is 16 residues. DNA for the CDR3: TGTGCCAGCAGTTTAGAACCGGGACAGGGGTCGGGAAAACTGTTTTTT. Encoded protein: CASSLEPGQGSGKLFF.

The chain combines TRBV7-9 with TRBJ2-1; 9 bases are shared with TRBD2. The V gene end was trimmed by 3 bases and the J gene end by 4 bases; junction bases not matched to a gene: 10. Germline CDR1 and CDR2: SEHNR and FQNEAQ (reference sequence). This CDR3 is built from 17 residues. In DNA, the CDR3 is TGTGCCAGCAGCTTGGGGACTAGCCCCCATTGGTACAATGAGCAGTTCTTC. Its translation is CASSLGTSPHWYNEQFF.

J is TRBJ2-2 and V is TRBV5-6, with TRBD1 matching 9 bases. Germline V gene data show CDR1 as SGHDT and CDR2 as YYEEEE. The CDR3 consists of 18 residues. J lost 0 bases, V lost 1 base, and 7 bases had no gene match. DNA of the CDR3: TGTGCCAGCAGCTTGCGACCGGGGGACAGGGCGAACACCGGGGAGCTGTTTTTT. Its protein product is CASSLRPGDRANTGELFF.

This clone has only one observation. The rearrangement joins TRBV6-5 to TRBJ2-1; D might be TRBD2 (5 bases). Germline V gene lookup returns CDR1 MNHEY and CDR2 SVGAGI. Trimming removed 7 bases from V and 5 bases from J, with 12 bases in between. The CDR3 runs to 13 residues. In DNA, the CDR3 is TGTGCCAGCAAAGGACTCCCGAACAATGAGCAGTTCTTC. It yields the protein CASKGLPNNEQFF.

The V call is TRBV2, the J call TRBJ2-7, with a weak D call TRBD2 (6 bases). V gave up 4 bases and J gave up 0 bases, with 16 bases separating them. Germline-derived CDR1 and CDR2 are SNHLY and FYNNEI. This CDR3 comprises 16 residues. CDR3 nucleotide sequence: TGTGCCAGCAGTGTTCGAGGAGGGAAGAGCTCCTACGAGCAGTACTTC. Encoded protein: CASSVRGGKSSYEQYF.

J is TRBJ2-5 and V is TRBV4-3; tentative D call: TRBD2 (7 bases). This CDR3 has 18 residues. Per the germline V gene, CDR1 is LGHNA and CDR2 is YSLEER. The ends were cut back, 5 bases at V and 5 bases at J, with 27 bases in the middle. The CDR3 DNA is TGCGCCAGCAGCAACCGTCGGGGGGCCGCGGGAGATGAGGAGACCCAGTACTTC. It encodes CASSNRRGAAGDEETQYF.

This chain connects TRBV27 to TRBJ2-7, with 9 bases lining up with TRBD1. V gave up 5 bases and J gave up 4 bases; unmatched junction bases: 9. Per the germline V gene, CDR1 is MNHEY and CDR2 is SMNVEV (reference sequence). This CDR3 contains 15 residues. CDR3 residues: CASSISYRGLYEQYF. CDR3 DNA: TGTGCCAGCAGTATCTCTTACAGGGGGCTGTACGAGCAGTACTTC.

The chain carries TRBV10-3 and TRBJ2-6, with 8 bases lining up with TRBD1. CDR3 length: 15 amino acids. Unmatched junction bases numbered 3, after V lost 8 bases and J lost 0 bases. The germline V gene encodes CDR1 ENHRY and CDR2 SYGVKD. The CDR3 coding sequence is TGTGCCATCCCGGACAGGGCCTCTGGGGCCAACGTCCTGACTTTC. Protein product: CAIPDRASGANVLTF.

Concerning this clone: One end of the junction fails to match germline, which may point to a read error. V usage is TRBV6-1 and J usage is TRBJ2-3; perhaps TRBD1 as D (6 bases). Germline CDR1 and CDR2: MNHNS and SASEGT. The CDR3 has 14 amino acids. The CDR3 DNA reads TGTGCCAGCACTGAAAGACAGGAAAGAGATACGCAGTATTTT. Its translation: CASTERQERDTQYF.

This clone turned up a few times. The CDR3 reads CASPLTGGGCNTEAFF. The CDR3 nucleotides read TGCGCCAGCCCGCTGACAGGGGGCGGATGTAACACTGAAGCTTTCTTT. The J gene is TRBJ1-1, the V gene TRBV5-1; TRBD1 agrees at 10 bases. Unmatched junction bases numbered 11, after V lost 7 bases and J lost 2 bases. The CDR3 is 16 residues long. The germline V gene has CDR1 SGHRS and CDR2 YFSETQ.

The chain carries TRBV19 and TRBJ2-2; TRBD1 aligns across 8 bases. The V gene end was trimmed by 8 bases and the J gene end by 5 bases; junction bases not matched to a gene: 7. There are 14 residues in the CDR3. Germline CDR1 reads LNHDA; CDR2 reads SQIVND (reference sequence). In nucleotides, the CDR3 is TGTGCCAGTCATCCGGGACAGGTTACCGGGGAGCTGTTTTTT. As protein: CASHPGQVTGELFF.